This entry describes one T cell receptor (beta chain). Its antigen is as yet unknown. Every bit of the isolated RNA underwent reverse transcription, so sequencing read expressed TCRB transcripts. Data came from immunoSEQ multiplex PCR; TCRdb stores just in-frame clones and leaves some out. In the table there are 900,000 or so clones, roughly 15% of which are singletons. These data belong to a study of beta chain features in type 1 diabetes. Whole-study findings and limits: PCR might favor shorter templates, equally in patients and controls.

It was one heparinised blood draw, averaging around 120 mL, that each donor gave. Each of the CD4+ naive, central memory, regulatory and stem cell-like memory populations was sorted via CD45RO/CCR7/CD25/CD127/CD95/CD27. The TCR originated in a woman aged 18-29 years in good health. The sample consisted of naive CD4+ T cells from blood.

CDR3 nucleotides: TGTGCCAGCTCACACAAGGAAGAGACCCAGTACTTC. Translating it yields CASSHKEETQYF. J is TRBJ2-5 and V is TRBV18; no reliable D call. The CDR3 loop spans 12 amino acids. The germline V gene has CDR1 KGHSH and CDR2 LQKENI. V was clipped by 4 bases and J by 3 bases, with 6 bases between them.